These T cell receptor beta chains were read from a single sample in a study of cytomegalovirus exposure and HLA in healthy donors. Assay: immunoSEQ multiplex PCR; the TCRdb copy retains only in-frame clones and omits some. Of 100,000 to 150,000 clones in the sample, roughly 90% were seen once. The source material was PBMCs. The receptors derive from a woman aged 18 to 35 in good health and CMV-seronegative. Both conserved end residues are part of each CDR3. The D gene is left open where the match is weak. Size values are once, few and many counts, or a class for expanded clones, and some rows have none.

v_gene,abundance,j_gene,d_gene,CDR3nt,CDR3aa
TRBV5-6,-,TRBJ2-5,TRBD1,TGTGCCAGCAGCGGAAGGACAGGGGGAGAGACCCAGTACTTC,CASSGRTGGETQYF
TRBV5-6,-,TRBJ2-2,-,TGTGCCAGCAGCTTGTTTCGGAACACCGGGGAGCTGTTTTTT,CASSLFRNTGELFF
TRBV2,-,TRBJ2-3,-,TGTGCCAGCAGTGTACGGTTAGATGGTACCAGCACAGATACGCAGTATTTT,CASSVRLDGTSTDTQYF
TRBV6-6,-,TRBJ1-2,TRBD1,TGTGCCAGCAGTTCGACAGGGGTAGGCTACACCTTC,CASSSTGVGYTF
TRBV10-3,-,TRBJ1-1,TRBD1,TGTGCCATCAGTGTCCCAGGGGGCAGGCCTGAAGCTTTCTTT,CAISVPGGRPEAFF
TRBV6-5,-,TRBJ2-7,TRBD2,TGTGCCAGCAGTCCGGGGCTAGCGGGTTACGAGCAGTACTTC,CASSPGLAGYEQYF
TRBV11-3,once,TRBJ2-7,-,TGTGCCAGCACCGGGACTTCACCCTACGAGCAGTACTTC,CASTGTSPYEQYF
TRBV6-4,few,TRBJ2-3,TRBD1,TGTGCCAGCAGTGACTCACAGGGGGCTGCAGATACGCAGTATTTT,CASSDSQGAADTQYF
TRBV9,few,TRBJ2-5,TRBD1,TGTGCCAGCAGCGTAACCCCAGGGGGTGAGACCCAGTACTTC,CASSVTPGGETQYF
TRBV6-5,-,TRBJ2-7,TRBD1,TGTGCCAGCAGTTACTCGGGGGACAGCTACGAGCAGTACTTC,CASSYSGDSYEQYF
TRBV7-9,-,TRBJ1-5,-,TGTGCCAGCAGCTTAGGGTACAGGGCAGACAATCAGCCCCAGCATTTT,CASSLGYRADNQPQHF
TRBV30,-,TRBJ2-2,TRBD2,TGTGCCTGCTCAAGGAAGCGGGGTAGAGGCACCGGGGAGCTGTTTTTT,CACSRKRGRGTGELFF
TRBV5-6,-,TRBJ2-7,TRBD1,TGTGCCAGCAGCTTTATGAGTGGACAGGGCCACGAGCAGTACTTC,CASSFMSGQGHEQYF
TRBV15,-,TRBJ1-1,-,TGTGCCACCAGCAGAGCGGGGGGCGAGGCTTTCTTT,CATSRAGGEAFF
TRBV6-1,-,TRBJ1-1,-,TGTGCCAGCAGTGAAAGGGGCCAGGGTTGGACTGAAGCTTTCTTT,CASSERGQGWTEAFF
TRBV28,-,TRBJ2-7,-,TGTGCCAGCAGCGAACAGGCGAGCTCCTACGAGCAGTACTTC,CASSEQASSYEQYF
TRBV7-9,-,TRBJ2-2,TRBD1,TGTGCCAGCAGCTCACCAGGGACAGGGGAGATAAACACCGGGGAGCTGTTTTTT,CASSSPGTGEINTGELFF
TRBV29-1,-,TRBJ2-7,TRBD2,TGCAGCGTTCGGGCGGGACTAGCGGGAGGGAGCTACGAGCAGTACTTC,CSVRAGLAGGSYEQYF
TRBV28,-,TRBJ2-7,TRBD1,TGTGCCAGCAGTTTATACCCGGACAGGACCTACGAGCAGTACTTC,CASSLYPDRTYEQYF
TRBV7-6,-,TRBJ2-3,-,TGTGCCAGCAGCTTAGGTAGTTCGTCAGGGCAGTATTTT,CASSLGSSSGQYF
TRBV28,-,TRBJ2-7,TRBD2,TGTGCCAGCACCGTCAGCCTAGCGGGGGCCTACGAGCAGTACTTC,CASTVSLAGAYEQYF
TRBV2,-,TRBJ2-2,-,TGTGCCAGCAGTGAAATGAGTACCGTCGGGGAGCTGTTTTTT,CASSEMSTVGELFF
TRBV11-3,-,TRBJ2-7,TRBD1,TGTGCCAGCAGGCCCGGGACAGGGGGTCAGTACGAGCAGTACTTC,CASRPGTGGQYEQYF
TRBV19,once,TRBJ2-3,TRBD2,TGTGCCAGTAGTACGGAGCCGGGACTAGCGGAGGGGAATACGCAGTATTTT,CASSTEPGLAEGNTQYF
TRBV27,-,TRBJ1-5,-,TGTGCCAGCAGTTCGGGGGATCAGCCCCAGCATTTT,CASSSGDQPQHF
TRBV5-6,-,TRBJ2-7,-,TGTGCCAGCAGAATCCAGGGGTCCAGAGAGCAGTACTTC,CASRIQGSREQYF
TRBV28,-,TRBJ2-3,-,TGTGCCAGCAGTTTCAGGTCGTCGTATTTT,CASSFRSSYF
TRBV19,-,TRBJ1-3,-,TGTGCCAGTAGTAAAACACAGGGAACAGGAAACACCATATATTTT,CASSKTQGTGNTIYF
TRBV10-3,-,TRBJ2-1,-,TGTGCCATCAGTGATAATTATGATGAGCAGTTCTTC,CAISDNYDEQFF
TRBV6-4,-,TRBJ2-1,TRBD2,TGTGCCAGCAGTGACTGGACTAGCGGGAGACATGAGCAGTTCTTC,CASSDWTSGRHEQFF
TRBV19,-,TRBJ2-7,-,TGTGCCAGTAGTTCCGCGGGGGACACGAAGCAGTACTTC,CASSSAGDTKQYF
TRBV6-5,-,TRBJ1-2,-,TGTGCCAGCAGTTACCCGCCGGGTCCCCTCTATGGCTACACCTTC,CASSYPPGPLYGYTF
TRBV19,-,TRBJ2-1,-,TGTGCCAGTAGTGAGGCGTCGGCACACAATGAGCAGTTCTTC,CASSEASAHNEQFF
TRBV7-9,once,TRBJ2-2,TRBD1,TGTGCCAGCAGCCCCAGGACAGGGGAGTATTCCGGGGAGCTGTTTTTT,CASSPRTGEYSGELFF
TRBV11-3,-,TRBJ1-2,TRBD1,TGTGCCAGCAGCCGGCAGGGGGCCCATGGCTACACCTTC,CASSRQGAHGYTF
TRBV19,-,TRBJ2-2,TRBD1,TGTGCCAGTAGTGCGGGACAGGGGTACACCGGGGAGCTGTTTTTT,CASSAGQGYTGELFF